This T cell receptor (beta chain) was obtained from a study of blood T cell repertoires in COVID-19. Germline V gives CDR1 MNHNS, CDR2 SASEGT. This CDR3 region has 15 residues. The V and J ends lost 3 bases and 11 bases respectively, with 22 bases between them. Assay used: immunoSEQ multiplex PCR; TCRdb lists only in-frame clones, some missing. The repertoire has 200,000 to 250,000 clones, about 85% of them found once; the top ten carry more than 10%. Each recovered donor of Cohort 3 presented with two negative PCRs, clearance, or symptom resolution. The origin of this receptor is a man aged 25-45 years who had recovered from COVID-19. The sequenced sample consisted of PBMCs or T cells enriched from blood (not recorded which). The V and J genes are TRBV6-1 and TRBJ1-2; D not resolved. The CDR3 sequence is CASSDIGVDGLQYTF. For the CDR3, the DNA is TGTGCCAGCAGTGATATTGGTGTGGACGGACTCCAGTACACCTTC.